The 16 T cell receptor beta chains given below trace back to one sample, sequenced in a study of blood T cell repertoires in COVID-19. The data were produced by immunoSEQ multiplex PCR, yet TCRdb's version contains in-frame clones alone and is incomplete. The sample includes under 200,000 clones, approximately 80% of them seen just once. What was sequenced was peripheral blood. Receptor source: a woman of 80 years or more with acute or convalescent COVID-19.

The chain has TRBV7-2 and TRBJ2-1; TRBD1 matches at 8 bases. CDR3 length equals 16 residues. The V gene end was trimmed by 3 bases and the J gene end by 1 base; junction bases not matched to a gene: 5. Germline loops: CDR1 SGHTA, CDR2 FQGNSA. The CDR3 protein is CASSLFRTGSYNEQFF. The CDR3 DNA reads as TGTGCCAGCAGCTTGTTCAGGACAGGGTCCTACAATGAGCAGTTCTTC.

The chain carries TRBV5-6 and TRBJ1-2; 9 bases are a match to TRBD1. Germline CDR1 is SGHDT and CDR2 is YYEEEE. J lost 8 bases, V lost 4 bases, and 18 bases had no gene match. There are 17 residues in the CDR3. The CDR3 DNA reads TGTGCCAGCAGCCAAACTCCACAGGGGGCCCGATTGCGGGGCTACACCTTC. Its protein is CASSQTPQGARLRGYTF.

The rearrangement uses TRBV5-1 and TRBJ2-1; D is unresolved. Looked up from germline, CDR1 is SGHRS and CDR2 is YFSETQ. The CDR3 consists of 13 residues. With 4 bases removed from V and 5 bases from J, the gap between germline ends came to 10 bases. CDR3: CASSILFDNEQFF. CDR3 in DNA: TGCGCCAGCAGCATCCTTTTCGACAATGAGCAGTTCTTC.

The chain recombines TRBV6-6 with TRBJ2-3; tentatively, D is TRBD2 (6 bases). Deletions cut 3 bases from V and 8 bases from J, with 9 bases between. The CDR3 is 12 amino acids. CDR1 is MNHNY, CDR2 SVGAGI, per germline (reference sequence). The CDR3: CASSYSSGTQYF. The CDR3 DNA reads TGTGCCAGCAGTTATAGTAGCGGTACGCAGTATTTT.

CDR3 sequence: CASNNGQGGYGYTF. CDR3 DNA: TGTGCCAGTAACAATGGACAGGGCGGCTATGGCTACACCTTC. The chain couples TRBV19 to TRBJ1-2; 8 nucleotides match TRBD1. Trimming at V came to 7 bases and at J to 4 bases, leaving 8 bases not matched to a gene. Germline lookup yields CDR1 LNHDA and CDR2 SQIVND (reference sequence). CDR3 size: 14 residues. The full variable domain, with the rest looked up from reference TRBV19 and TRBJ1-2, is DGGITQSPKYLFRKEGQNVTLSCEQNLNHDAMYWYRQDPGQGLRLIYYSQIVNDFQKGDIAEGYSVSREKKESFPLTVTSAQKNPTAFYLCASNNGQGGYGYTFGSGTRLTVV.

The chain joins TRBV2 to TRBJ2-7; D remains ambiguous. Germline-derived CDR1 and CDR2 are SNHLY and FYNNEI. The V gene lost 2 bases and the J gene lost 0 bases, with 8 bases spanning the gap. The CDR3 runs to 14 residues. CDR3 protein: CASSELTTSYEQYF. CDR3 in DNA: TGTGCCAGCAGTGAACTTACAACCTCCTACGAGCAGTACTTC.

This chain uses TRBV6-1 with TRBJ2-3; no clear D. The CDR3 is made up of 17 amino acids. Germline CDR1 reads MNHNS; CDR2 reads SASEGT. Trimming stripped 2 bases from V and 3 bases from J, with 18 bases between. CDR3 residues: CASSEFSEVIRTDTQYF. Written as DNA, the CDR3 is TGTGCCAGCAGTGAATTTAGTGAGGTTATCCGGACAGATACGCAGTATTTT.

The V call is TRBV9, the J call TRBJ2-3; weak D call: TRBD2 (5 bases). Trimming took 0 bases from V and 3 from J, leaving 17 bases between them. This CDR3 is 17 amino acids long. Germline V CDR1 and CDR2: SGDLS, YYNGEE. Here the CDR3 DNA reads TGTGCCAGCAGCGTAGTAGGCCGGGGAGTTGAGACAGATACGCAGTATTTT. It codes for CASSVVGRGVETDTQYF.

The rearrangement joins TRBV5-1 to TRBJ2-1; possible D gene TRBD2, 5 bases. Germline V lookup: CDR1 SGHRS, CDR2 YFSETQ. This CDR3 region has 15 residues. The germline V and J ends were trimmed by 0 bases and 2 bases, with 9 bases remaining between them. The CDR3 bases are TGCGCCAGCAGCTTGGGGCTAGCCACCTACAATGAGCAGTTCTTC. It specifies CASSLGLATYNEQFF.

The table lists this clone with a count of one. The V and J genes are TRBV9 and TRBJ2-5; 7 bases fit TRBD1. The CDR3 is made up of 14 amino acids. V dropped 3 bases and J dropped 5; count of bases not matched to a gene: 7. Germline V gives CDR1 SGDLS, CDR2 YYNGEE. DNA for the CDR3: TGTGCCAGCAGCGAGAGGGGGCCCGGGGAGACCCAGTACTTC. Protein: CASSERGPGETQYF.

In the case of this clone: Additional DNA sequences in this sample encode the identical CDR3. The rearrangement uses TRBV2 and TRBJ1-3; no clear D gene. The CDR3 spans 13 residues. Looked up from germline, CDR1 is SNHLY and CDR2 is FYNNEI. Trimming left V 6 bases short and J 0 bases short, with 6 bases between. This CDR3 reads CASRRDSGNTIYF. In DNA, the CDR3 is TGTGCCAGCAGGCGTGACTCTGGAAACACCATATATTTT.

This clone was picked up a small number of times. This sequence joins TRBV18 and TRBJ1-5; D is uncertain. CDR1 and CDR2 from the germline V gene are KGHSH and LQKENI. The CDR3 totals 14 residues. Trimming removed 3 bases from V and 0 bases from J, with 6 bases in between. The DNA of the CDR3 is TGTGCCAGCTCACCGTCAGATAGCAATCAGCCCCAGCATTTT. Translating it yields CASSPSDSNQPQHF. Variable domain in full (rest from reference TRBV18 and TRBJ1-5): NAGVMQNPRHLVRRRGQEARLRCSPMKGHSHVYWYRQLPEEGLKFMVYLQKENIIDESGMPKERFSAEFPKEGPSILRIQQVVRGDSAAYFCASSPSDSNQPQHFGDGTRLSIL.

The chain joins TRBV7-9 to TRBJ2-3, with TRBD2 matching over 7 bases. V lost 5 bases to trimming and J lost 4 bases; unmatched junction nucleotides: 9. The length of the CDR3 is 15 residues. Germline assignment: CDR1 SEHNR and CDR2 FQNEAQ (reference sequence). CDR3 region: CASSRPPAGADTQYF. The DNA for the CDR3 is TGTGCCAGCAGCCGGCCCCCCGCGGGGGCAGATACGCAGTATTTT.

This clone was counted between two and nine times. This CDR3 reads CASRGQGANGYTF. The DNA for the CDR3 is TGTGCCAGCAGGGGACAGGGGGCGAATGGCTACACCTTC. The genes are TRBV2 and TRBJ1-2; TRBD1 agrees at 12 bases. This CDR3 spans 13 amino acids. The trim removed 6 bases at V and 6 bases at J, leaving 2 bases unmatched. Germline CDR1 and CDR2: SNHLY and FYNNEI.

The chain uses TRBV6-2 or TRBV6-3 and TRBJ1-5; TRBD1 matches at 7 bases. CDR3 size: 15 residues. Per the germline V gene, CDR1 is MNHEY and CDR2 is SVGEGT. Trimming cost V 2 bases and J 1 base; bases outside gene matches: 2. The DNA of the CDR3 is TGTGCCAGCAGTTACGAACAGGGGAGCAATCAGCCCCAGCATTTT. Its protein is CASSYEQGSNQPQHF.

The chain recombines TRBV19 with TRBJ2-5, with 11 bases that match TRBD2. The V segment lost 4 bases and the J segment 1 base; nucleotides outside the gene matches: 5. CDR1 and CDR2 (germline): LNHDA, SQIVND (reference sequence). The CDR3 consists of 16 residues. The DNA of the CDR3 is TGTGCCAGTAGTAGGGGGACTAGCGGATCCCAAGAGACCCAGTACTTC. Protein: CASSRGTSGSQETQYF.